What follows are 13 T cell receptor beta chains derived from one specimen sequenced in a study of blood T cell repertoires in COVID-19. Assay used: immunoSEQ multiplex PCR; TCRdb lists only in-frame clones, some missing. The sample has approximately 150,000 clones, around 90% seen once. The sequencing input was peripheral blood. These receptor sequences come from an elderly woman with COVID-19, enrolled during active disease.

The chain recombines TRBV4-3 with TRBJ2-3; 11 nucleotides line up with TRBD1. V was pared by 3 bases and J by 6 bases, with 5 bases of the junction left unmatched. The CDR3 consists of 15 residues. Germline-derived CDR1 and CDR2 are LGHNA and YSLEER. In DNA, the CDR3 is TGCGCCAGCAGCCACGGGGACAGGGGGAGTGATACGCAGTATTTT. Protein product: CASSHGDRGSDTQYF.

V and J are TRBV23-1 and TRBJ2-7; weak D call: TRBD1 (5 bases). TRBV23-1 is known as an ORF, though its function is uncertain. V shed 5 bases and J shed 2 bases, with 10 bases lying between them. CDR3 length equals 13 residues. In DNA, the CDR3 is TGCGCCAGCAGTACCTGGACACCCTACGAGCAGTACTTC. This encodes CASSTWTPYEQYF.

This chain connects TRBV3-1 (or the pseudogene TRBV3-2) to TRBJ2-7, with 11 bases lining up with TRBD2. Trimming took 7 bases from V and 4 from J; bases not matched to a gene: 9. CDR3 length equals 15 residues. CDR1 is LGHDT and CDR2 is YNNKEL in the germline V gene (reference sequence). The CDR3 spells CASTPTPSGRYEQYF. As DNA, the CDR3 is TGTGCCAGCACCCCAACTCCTAGCGGGAGGTACGAGCAGTACTTC.

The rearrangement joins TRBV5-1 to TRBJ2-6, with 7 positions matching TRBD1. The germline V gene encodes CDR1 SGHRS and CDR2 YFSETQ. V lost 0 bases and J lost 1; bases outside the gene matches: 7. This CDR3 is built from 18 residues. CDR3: CASSLAGEGASGANVLTF. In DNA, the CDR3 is TGCGCCAGCAGCTTGGCCGGAGAGGGGGCGTCTGGGGCCAACGTCCTGACTTTC.

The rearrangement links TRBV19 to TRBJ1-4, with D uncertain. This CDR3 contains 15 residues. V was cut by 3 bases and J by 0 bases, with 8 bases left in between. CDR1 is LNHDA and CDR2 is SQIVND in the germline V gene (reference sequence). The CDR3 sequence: CASSISGSTNEKLFF. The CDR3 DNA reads TGTGCCAGTAGTATTTCAGGTTCAACTAATGAAAAACTGTTTTTT.

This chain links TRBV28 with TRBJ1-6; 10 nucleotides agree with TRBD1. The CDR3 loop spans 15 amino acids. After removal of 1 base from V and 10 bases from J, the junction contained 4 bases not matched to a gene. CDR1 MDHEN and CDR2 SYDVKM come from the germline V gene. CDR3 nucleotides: TGTGCCAGCAGTTTATCAGGGACAGGGGCGTCACCCCTCCACTTT. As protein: CASSLSGTGASPLHF.

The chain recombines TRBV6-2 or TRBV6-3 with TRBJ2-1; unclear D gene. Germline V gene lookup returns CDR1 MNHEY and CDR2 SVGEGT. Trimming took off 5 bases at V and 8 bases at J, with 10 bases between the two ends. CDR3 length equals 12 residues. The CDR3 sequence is CASSHLTHEQFF. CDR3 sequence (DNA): TGTGCCAGCAGTCATCTGACACATGAGCAGTTCTTC.

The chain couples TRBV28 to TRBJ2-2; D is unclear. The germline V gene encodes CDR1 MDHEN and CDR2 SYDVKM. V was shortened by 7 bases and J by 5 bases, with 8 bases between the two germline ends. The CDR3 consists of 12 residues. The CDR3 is CASMRITGELFF. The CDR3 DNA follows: TGTGCCAGCATGAGGATTACCGGGGAGCTGTTTTTT.

CDR3 sequence (DNA): TGTGCCAGCAGGGGACAGGGTCGTCGAGGAAAACTGTTTTTT. Its protein product is CASRGQGRRGKLFF. V usage is TRBV28 and J usage is TRBJ1-4; 9 positions agree with TRBD1. Per the germline V gene, CDR1 is MDHEN and CDR2 is SYDVKM. The CDR3 runs to 14 residues. V trimming: 6 bases; J trimming: 10 bases; junction bases outside the gene matches: 9.

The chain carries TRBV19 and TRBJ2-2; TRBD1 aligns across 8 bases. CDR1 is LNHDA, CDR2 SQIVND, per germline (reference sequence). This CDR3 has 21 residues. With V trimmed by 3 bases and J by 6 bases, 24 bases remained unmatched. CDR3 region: CASSIGNRGPIWGQEAGELFF. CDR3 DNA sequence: TGTGCCAGTAGTATCGGGAACCGGGGACCAATATGGGGACAGGAGGCCGGGGAGCTGTTTTTT.

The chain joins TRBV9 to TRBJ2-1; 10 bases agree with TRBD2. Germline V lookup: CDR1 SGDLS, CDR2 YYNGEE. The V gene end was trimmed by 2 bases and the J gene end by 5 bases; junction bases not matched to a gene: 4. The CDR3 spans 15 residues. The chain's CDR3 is CASSVPLAGDNEQFF. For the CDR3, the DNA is TGTGCCAGCAGCGTTCCTCTAGCGGGAGACAATGAGCAGTTCTTC.

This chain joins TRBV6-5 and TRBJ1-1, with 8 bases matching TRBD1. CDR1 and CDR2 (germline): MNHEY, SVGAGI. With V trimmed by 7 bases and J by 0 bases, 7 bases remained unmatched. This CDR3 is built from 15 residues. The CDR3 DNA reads TGTGCCAGCAAGTTAGGGACAGGCATGAACACTGAAGCTTTCTTT. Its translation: CASKLGTGMNTEAFF.

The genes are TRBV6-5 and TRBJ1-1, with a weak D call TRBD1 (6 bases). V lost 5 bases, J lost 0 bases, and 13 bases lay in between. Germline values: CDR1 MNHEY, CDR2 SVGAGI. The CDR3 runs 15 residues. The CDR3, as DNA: TGTGCCAGCAGTACCAAACAGGGAATGAACACTGAAGCTTTCTTT. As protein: CASSTKQGMNTEAFF.